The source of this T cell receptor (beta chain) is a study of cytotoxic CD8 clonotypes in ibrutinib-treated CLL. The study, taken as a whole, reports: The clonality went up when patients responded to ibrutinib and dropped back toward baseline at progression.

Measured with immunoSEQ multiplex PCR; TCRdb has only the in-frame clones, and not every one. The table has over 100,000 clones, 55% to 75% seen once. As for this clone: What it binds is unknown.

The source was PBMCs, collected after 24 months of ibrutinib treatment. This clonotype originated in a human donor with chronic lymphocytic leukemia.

The CDR3 sequence is CASSIGRQGIYNEQFF. CDR3 nucleotides: TGTGCCAGTAGTATAGGTCGACAGGGGATCTACAATGAGCAGTTCTTC. The rearrangement uses TRBV19 and TRBJ2-1, with 8 nucleotides matching TRBD1. Germline values: CDR1 LNHDA, CDR2 SQIVND (reference sequence). This CDR3 region has 16 residues. The J segment lost 3 bases and the V segment lost 1 base, leaving 5 bases of the junction unmatched.